This T cell receptor beta chain emerged from a study of blood T cell repertoires in COVID-19. The wider study: Samples taken during acute and convalescent COVID-19 were collected in the United States, Italy and Spain. T cells, B-cell-depleted T cells, or PBMCs provided the cDNA or gDNA that served as material.

Per the original data handling: Amplified reference gene primers provided the basis for estimating nucleated cell counts. Using immunoSEQ multiplex PCR, the repertoire was profiled, and TCRdb retains in-frame clones only, with some absent. V and J calls and clone size follow that table, whereas D and trimming were derived from the DNA. The repertoire holds around 100,000 clones, with 70% to 90% as singletons. V was clipped by 1 base and J by 1 base, with 11 bases between them. The CDR3 extends over 16 amino acids. Germline V CDR1 and CDR2: SGHTA, FQGTGA. This chain joins TRBV7-3 and TRBJ2-1, with a weak D call TRBD2 (5 bases). Sample: peripheral blood. The clonotype comes from a man between 45 and 60 years old with active or convalescent COVID-19. The DNA of the CDR3 is TGTGCCAGCAGCTTAAATGGAGGCAGTTCCTACAATGAGCAGTTCTTC. The encoded protein is CASSLNGGSSYNEQFF.